The 20 T cell receptor beta chains reported below all come from one sample, sequenced in a study of shared clonotypes between healthy human individuals. Method: immunoSEQ multiplex PCR; TCRdb's copy keeps in-frame clones and lacks some. Here the sample spans approximately 700,000 clones, around four fifths being singletons. Input material: memory CD4+ T cells sorted from blood. Subset of the sample: CD45RA-negative fraction. All receptors derive from a woman aged 25 to 39 in good health.

The chain joins TRBV6-5 to TRBJ1-4; D is unresolved. V dropped 4 bases and J dropped 0 bases, with 9 bases sitting between them. The CDR3 has 15 amino acids. Germline CDR1 MNHEY, CDR2 SVGAGI. The CDR3 here is CASSSAAATNEKLFF. The CDR3 DNA sequence: TGTGCCAGCAGTTCTGCGGCCGCAACTAATGAAAAACTGTTTTTT.

This clone was found a few times. This rearrangement joins TRBV28 to TRBJ2-1, with 9 bases that match TRBD1. This CDR3 spans 11 amino acids. V lost 3 bases to trimming and J lost 15 bases; unmatched junction nucleotides: 3. The germline V gene has CDR1 MDHEN and CDR2 SYDVKM. CDR3 nucleotides: TGTGCCAGCAGTTTCCGGGACAGGGTGTTCTTC. This encodes CASSFRDRVFF. The full variable domain, with the rest looked up from reference TRBV28 and TRBJ2-1, is DVKVTQSSRYLVKRTGEKVFLECVQDMDHENMFWYRQDPGLGLRLIYFSYDVKMKEKGDIPEGYSVSREKKERFSLILESASTNQTSMYLCASSFRDRVFFGPGTRLTVL.

About this clone itself: Other DNA sequences in the sample encode the same CDR3. The chain combines TRBV19 with TRBJ1-1; D might be TRBD1 (6 bases). The germline V gene encodes CDR1 LNHDA and CDR2 SQIVND (reference sequence). CDR3 length equals 14 residues. Trimming left V 5 bases short and J 4 bases short, with 14 bases between. This chain's CDR3 is CASSSGRGGTEAFF. CDR3 in DNA: TGTGCCAGTAGTTCCGGGAGAGGGGGCACTGAAGCTTTCTTT.

This CDR3 reads CAISESGLYQETQYF. The CDR3 DNA is TGTGCCATCAGTGAGTCTGGGCTTTACCAAGAGACCCAGTACTTC. V is TRBV10-3 and J is TRBJ2-5; D uncertain. V shed 0 bases and J shed 0 bases, with 8 bases lying between them. The CDR3 is made up of 15 amino acids. Germline assignment: CDR1 ENHRY and CDR2 SYGVKD.

Comments on this clone: In the same sample, other DNA sequences code for this CDR3. The chain couples TRBV7-2 to TRBJ2-3; D is uncertain. V lost 3 bases, J lost 5 bases, and 6 bases lay in between. CDR3 length: 12 residues. Germline V gives CDR1 SGHTA, CDR2 FQGNSA. The CDR3 region is CASSFYGDTQYF. The CDR3 nucleotides are TGTGCCAGCAGCTTCTATGGAGATACGCAGTATTTT.

As to this clone: Other nucleotide sequences in the sample specify the same CDR3. This chain connects TRBV12-5 to TRBJ2-1, with 16 bases that match TRBD2. Germline V gene data show CDR1 as LGHNT and CDR2 as FRNRAP. J gave up 9 bases and V 5 bases, and 4 bases lay outside the gene matches. This CDR3 has 15 amino acids. The CDR3 sequence: CASGPGTSGRGEQFF. The CDR3 coding sequence is TGTGCTAGTGGTCCCGGGACTAGCGGGAGGGGTGAGCAGTTCTTC.

The chain has TRBV7-9 and TRBJ2-7, with 7 bases identical to TRBD2. The germline gives CDR1 SEHNR, CDR2 FQNEAQ (reference sequence). V was pared by 1 base and J by 7 bases, with 13 bases of the junction left unmatched. CDR3 length equals 16 residues. In nucleotides, the CDR3 is TGTGCCAGCAGCTTAGACATGGGACTAACTCCGCGAGAGCAGTACTTC. This sequence encodes CASSLDMGLTPREQYF.

The V call is TRBV4-2, the J call TRBJ1-2, with TRBD1 identical over 7 bases. The germline CDR1 and CDR2 sequences are LGHNA and YNFKEQ. The junction had 7 bases not matched to a gene; V was cut back by 1 base and J by 5 bases. The CDR3 is 15 residues long. This CDR3 is CASSQAGQRTYGYTF. The CDR3, as DNA: TGTGCCAGCAGCCAAGCGGGACAGCGGACTTATGGCTACACCTTC.

In this sample, this clone turned up a few times. The rearrangement uses TRBV7-7 and TRBJ2-5, with D possibly being TRBD1 or TRBD2 (5 bases each). This CDR3 comprises 15 residues. V was shortened by 6 bases and J by 2 bases, with 16 bases between the two germline ends. The germline CDR1 and CDR2 sequences are SSHAT and FNYEAQ (reference sequence). CDR3 DNA: TGTGCCAGCAGGGTAGGGTCGGGGACGCAAGAGACCCAGTACTTC. Protein: CASRVGSGTQETQYF.

CDR3: CASSLTGLAVNEQFF. The DNA of the CDR3 is TGTGCCAGCAGCTTGACGGGACTAGCGGTGAATGAGCAGTTCTTC. V and J are TRBV7-2 and TRBJ2-1, with TRBD2 matching 11 bases. Trimming at V came to 3 bases and at J to 7 bases, leaving 5 bases not matched to a gene. Germline-derived CDR1 and CDR2 are SGHTA and FQGNSA. CDR3 length equals 15 residues.

V gene TRBV5-4 combines with J gene TRBJ2-3; 12 positions match TRBD1. Germline loops: CDR1 SGHNT, CDR2 YYREEE (reference sequence). J gave up 4 bases and V 4 bases, and 10 bases lay outside the gene matches. The CDR3 is 17 amino acids. DNA of the CDR3: TGTGCCAGCAGCCCAGGATGGGACAGGGGGCGATCAGATACGCAGTATTTT. It yields the protein CASSPGWDRGRSDTQYF.

The rearrangement joins TRBV5-1 to TRBJ2-5, with 12 bases that match TRBD2. Germline CDR1 reads SGHRS; CDR2 reads YFSETQ. The CDR3 is 17 amino acids. The junction had 8 bases not matched to a gene; V was cut back by 0 bases and J by 5 bases. The CDR3 is CASSLVLAGGPTETQYF. DNA of the CDR3: TGCGCCAGCAGCTTGGTGCTAGCGGGAGGGCCTACCGAGACCCAGTACTTC. Supplemented by reference TRBV5-1 and TRBJ2-5, the full variable domain reads KAGVTQTPRYLIKTRGQQVTLSCSPISGHRSVSWYQQTPGQGLQFLFEYFSETQRNKGNFPGRFSGRQFSNSRSEMNVSTLELGDSALYLCASSLVLAGGPTETQYFGPGTRLLVL.

V and J are TRBV10-3 and TRBJ2-2, with 9 bases lining up with TRBD1. V dropped 10 bases and J dropped 1; count of bases not matched to a gene: 13. The CDR3 is 17 amino acids. CDR1 is ENHRY and CDR2 is SYGVKD in the germline V gene. For the CDR3, the DNA is TGTGCCAGCAGCCGGATCGGGGGACAGGGGAACACCGGGGAGCTGTTTTTT. Its protein product is CASSRIGGQGNTGELFF.

The V gene is TRBV20-1, the J gene TRBJ2-7, with 7 bases matching TRBD1. Per the germline V gene, CDR1 is DFQATT and CDR2 is SNEGSKA (reference sequence). The J segment lost 5 bases and the V segment lost 7 bases, leaving 5 bases of the junction unmatched. There are 11 residues in the CDR3. The CDR3 DNA is TGCAGTGTAAGGGGGCAGAACGAGCAGTACTTC. Amino acid sequence: CSVRGQNEQYF.

The V call is TRBV27, the J call TRBJ2-1; either TRBD1 or TRBD2 may supply D (5 bases each). Germline V gene lookup returns CDR1 MNHEY and CDR2 SMNVEV (reference sequence). Trimming pared 10 bases from V and 4 bases from J, leaving 14 bases between. The CDR3 covers 13 residues. The CDR3 DNA follows: TGTGCCACCAAGCCTTGGGGGTACAATGAGCAGTTCTTC. Amino acids: CATKPWGYNEQFF.

The chain employs TRBV7-2 and TRBJ2-5; D unresolved. The V end was cut by 4 bases, the J end by 1 base, with 10 bases between. The CDR3 is 14 amino acids. Germline V gives CDR1 SGHTA, CDR2 FQGNSA. CDR3 nucleotides: TGTGCCAGCAGCTATCAACACTCCCAAGAGACCCAGTACTTC. Encoded protein: CASSYQHSQETQYF. The full variable domain, its missing parts supplied by reference TRBV7-2 and TRBJ2-5, is GAGVSQSPSNKVTEKGKDVELRCDPISGHTALYWYRQSLGQGLEFLIYFQGNSAPDKSGLPSDRFSAERTGGSVSTLTIQRTQQEDSAVYLCASSYQHSQETQYFGPGTRLLVL.

The chain uses TRBV5-4 and TRBJ2-1, with TRBD2 matching over 13 bases. Germline values: CDR1 SGHNT, CDR2 YYREEE (reference sequence). This CDR3 has 13 amino acids. V was pared by 6 bases and J by 7 bases, with 1 base of the junction left unmatched. This CDR3 is CASKTSGRNEQFF. CDR3 DNA sequence: TGTGCCAGCAAGACTAGCGGGAGGAATGAGCAGTTCTTC.

The gene calls are TRBV7-8 and TRBJ1-4; D not certain. Germline V gene data show CDR1 as SGHVS and CDR2 as FQNEAQ. The CDR3 has 16 amino acids. V dropped 5 bases and J dropped 5 bases, with 18 bases sitting between them. The CDR3 DNA reads TGTGCCAGCAGCCACCATAGGGCTGGTCGAAATGAAAAACTGTTTTTT. Translation: CASSHHRAGRNEKLFF.

The V and J genes are TRBV19 and TRBJ1-5; the D gene is possibly TRBD1 (5 bases). CDR3 length equals 14 residues. CDR1 is LNHDA and CDR2 is SQIVND in the germline V gene (reference sequence). V dropped 8 bases and J dropped 5 bases, with 16 bases sitting between them. The CDR3 loop is CASGGPGFDQPQHF. As DNA, the CDR3 is TGTGCCAGTGGCGGCCCAGGGTTTGATCAGCCCCAGCATTTT.

This clone was counted many times. The CDR3 nucleotides are TGTGCCAGCAGCGCACCAACAGGGGGCACTGAAGCTTTCTTT. Its translation is CASSAPTGGTEAFF. J is TRBJ1-1 and V is TRBV9, with 8 positions matching TRBD1. Germline V CDR1 and CDR2: SGDLS, YYNGEE. This CDR3 region has 14 residues. The V and J ends lost 3 bases and 4 bases, in that order; junction bases with no gene match: 5. The full variable domain, in which reference TRBV9 and TRBJ1-1 provide the parts outside the CDR3, is DSGVTQTPKHLITATGQRVTLRCSPRSGDLSVYWYQQSLDQGLQFLIQYYNGEERAKGNILERFSAQQFPDLHSELNLSSLELGDSALYFCASSAPTGGTEAFFGQGTRLTVV.